This is a list of T cell receptor beta chains from one sample in a study of blood T cell repertoires in COVID-19. The repertoire was sequenced with immunoSEQ multiplex PCR; TCRdb's copy has only in-frame clones and lacks some. The repertoire includes a few hundred thousand clones, about 85% of them detected once, and about 4.1% sits in the top ten. Sample: peripheral blood. These receptors originate from a man aged 60 to 69 who had recovered from COVID-19. Each CDR3 is given with its conserved first and last residue. A D gene is named only where the DNA matches it firmly. Part of the rows lack a size; the others show once, few, many or a class for expanded clones.

cdr3_nt cdr3_aa clone_size v_call d_call j_call
TGTGCCTGGAGTGGTGGGGGGGCGAGGGAGACCCAGTACTTC CAWSGGGARETQYF NA TRBV30 NA TRBJ2-5
TGTGCCAGCAGCCCCCAACTCAGCAGGGTAGGGTCAAACACCATATATTTT CASSPQLSRVGSNTIYF once TRBV3-1/TRBV3-2 NA TRBJ1-3
TGTGCCAGCAGTCCTTCGGACGGGGGGTTCACTGAAGCTTTCTTT CASSPSDGGFTEAFF NA TRBV27 NA TRBJ1-1
TGTGCCAGCAGCCCTCTATCTGGAAACACCATATATTTT CASSPLSGNTIYF NA TRBV27 NA TRBJ1-3
TGTGCCTGGAGCAAAGGTGGAGGATACGAGCAGTACTTC CAWSKGGGYEQYF NA TRBV30 NA TRBJ2-7
TGTGCCAGCTCACCAGGGCGGGGGGCTCAGCAGCCCCAGCATTTT CASSPGRGAQQPQHF NA TRBV18 NA TRBJ1-5
TGCGCCAGCAGTTCGAAACGAGGGACCGGGGAGCTGTTTTTT CASSSKRGTGELFF once TRBV5-1 NA TRBJ2-2
TGTGCCAGCATGGCGGGGGGACCCCAAGAGACCCAGTACTTC CASMAGGPQETQYF few TRBV2 TRBD2 TRBJ2-5
TGTGCCATCAGTGAGGGTCCCGGGGGATACTACGAGCAGTACTTC CAISEGPGGYYEQYF NA TRBV10-3 NA TRBJ2-7
TGCGCCAGCAGCCCCCGAAACAGGGACACTGAAGCTTTCTTT CASSPRNRDTEAFF NA TRBV4-1 NA TRBJ1-1
TGTGCCAGCAGCCTAGACAGGGAAGCCCAGCATTTT CASSLDREAQHF NA TRBV12-3/TRBV12-4 TRBD1 TRBJ1-5
TGTGCCAGCAGTGAGGGACTAGCGGGTGAGCAGTACTTC CASSEGLAGEQYF NA TRBV6-1 TRBD2 TRBJ2-7
TGTGCCAGCAGCCGCGGGGGGGCTTTAACCGGTACGCAGTATTTT CASSRGGALTGTQYF NA TRBV7-2 TRBD2 TRBJ2-3
TGTGCCAGCAGCGTAGACGGACTCACATACAATGAGCAGTTCTTC CASSVDGLTYNEQFF NA TRBV9 NA TRBJ2-1
TGTGCCAGCAGTGAATCGGGGATCGGGGAGCTGTTTTTT CASSESGIGELFF once TRBV2 NA TRBJ2-2
TGTGCCAGCAGCCACCCATCTAGCGGGGGCCAAGAGACCCAGTACTTC CASSHPSSGGQETQYF NA TRBV7-8 TRBD2 TRBJ2-5
TGCGCCAGCAGCTTGTCTAGCGGGGGGGCCATCTACGAGCAGTACTTC CASSLSSGGAIYEQYF NA TRBV5-1 TRBD2 TRBJ2-7
TGTGCCAGCAGCTTGTTGGTAGGGGAGGCCTATGGCTACACCTTC CASSLLVGEAYGYTF NA TRBV5-4 NA TRBJ1-2
TGCGCCAGCAGCGTGGACAGGGGCAACTATGGCTACACCTTC CASSVDRGNYGYTF NA TRBV5-1 TRBD1 TRBJ1-2
TGTGCCAGCAGTTTACATCGACAGGGCACGCAGTATTTT CASSLHRQGTQYF NA TRBV27 TRBD1 TRBJ2-3
TGTGCCAGCTCACCTTTCGACAGGGCGTGGAGTCAGCCCCAGCATTTT CASSPFDRAWSQPQHF NA TRBV18 TRBD1 TRBJ1-5
TGTGCCAGCAGCATACTAGCTGCCGGGGAGCTGTTTTTT CASSILAAGELFF NA TRBV11-3 NA TRBJ2-2
TGCGCCAGCAGCACAGGGACGTCGGAGCAGTACTTC CASSTGTSEQYF NA TRBV5-1 NA TRBJ2-7
TGTGCCAGCAGCTCCCGACAGGCCGGCCTTAATGAAAAACTGTTTTTT CASSSRQAGLNEKLFF few TRBV5-6 NA TRBJ1-4
TGTGCCAGCAGCTCACAAGGCGGGCGAACTTCACCCCTCCACTTT CASSSQGGRTSPLHF NA TRBV6-5 NA TRBJ1-6
TGTGCCAGCAGCCAAGAAGCAAATGAGCAGTTCTTC CASSQEANEQFF NA TRBV4-2 NA TRBJ2-1
TGTGCCAGCAGCCGACAGGGGTCAGATACGCAGTATTTT CASSRQGSDTQYF NA TRBV4-2 TRBD1 TRBJ2-3
TGTGCCAGCAGCCAAGAGGGGGTTATGGTGAATGAGCAGTTCTTC CASSQEGVMVNEQFF NA TRBV9 NA TRBJ2-1
TGCGCCAGCAGTTTAGTAGCGGGGGCAGATACGCAGTATTTT CASSLVAGADTQYF NA TRBV5-1 TRBD2 TRBJ2-3
TGCGCCAGCAGCCTAACAGGTGAAGCTTTCTTT CASSLTGEAFF NA TRBV5-1 NA TRBJ1-1
TGTGCCAGCAGTCGGACAGGGTACAATGAGCAGTTCTTC CASSRTGYNEQFF NA TRBV6-5 TRBD1 TRBJ2-1
TGTGCCAGCAGCGTAGTGACTAGCGGGGGGACCGGGGAGCTGTTTTTT CASSVVTSGGTGELFF few TRBV9 TRBD2 TRBJ2-2
TGCAGCGTGCCGACAGAGAATGGCTACACCTTC CSVPTENGYTF NA TRBV29-1 NA TRBJ1-2
TGTGCCAGCAGCCAAGCCCTTTTCACAGATACGCAGTATTTT CASSQALFTDTQYF NA TRBV4-2 NA TRBJ2-3
TGTGCCAGCAGCCCGCGTGGGCCCGAGAATTCACCCCTCCACTTT CASSPRGPENSPLHF NA TRBV21-1 NA TRBJ1-6
TGTGCCAGTAGTAGCGGACAGTCCTCTGGAAACACCATATATTTT CASSSGQSSGNTIYF once TRBV19 NA TRBJ1-3
TGCGCCAGCAGCTCCGGGACAGGGTCTCCCAGTCAGCCCCAGCATTTT CASSSGTGSPSQPQHF few TRBV5-1 TRBD1 TRBJ1-5
TGTGCCAGCAGCTCCATGACAGGGCATGATGGCTACACCTTC CASSSMTGHDGYTF NA TRBV5-6 TRBD1 TRBJ1-2
TGTGCCAGTAGTAGGGTGTGGGGGGAAGAGGGCTACACCTTC CASSRVWGEEGYTF NA TRBV19 NA TRBJ1-2
TGTGCCAGCCGGTCGGGAGGAACACGAACCTATAATTCACCCCTCCACTTT CASRSGGTRTYNSPLHF few TRBV3-1/TRBV3-2 NA TRBJ1-6
TGTGCCAGTAGTACCGGCATTACTAGATCGCCAAGAAGCACCGGGGAGCTGTTTTTT CASSTGITRSPRSTGELFF NA TRBV19 NA TRBJ2-2
TGTGCCACCAGCAGAAGACAGGGGACGGGGGAAAAACTGTTTTTT CATSRRQGTGEKLFF NA TRBV15 TRBD1 TRBJ1-4
TGTGCCAGCAGCCAAGTTTCAGGACAGCCCCAGCATTTT CASSQVSGQPQHF NA TRBV3-1/TRBV3-2 NA TRBJ1-5